The 14 T cell receptor beta chains below all came from one sample that was sequenced in a study of breast tumors, draining lymph nodes, adjacent tissues. TCRdb reanalysed the multiplex PCR reads using MiXCR and keeps one entry per CDR3 protein. The sample records 180,000 or so distinct CDR3 sequences, 33% being singletons. Breast cancer patients provided tissue from their axillary draining lymph nodes. Material for sequencing was axillary lymph node tissue. These TCRs come from a female donor with breast cancer. Some clones in this sample may be carry-over from other donors' samples.

This clonotype was seen ten or more times. CDR3 nucleotide sequence: TGCAGCGCGGGTGGCTACACCTTC. Amino acid sequence: CSAGGYTF. The chain has TRBV29-1 and TRBJ1-2; D ambiguous. Germline values: CDR1 SQVTM, CDR2 ANQGSEA. CDR3 length: 8 residues. The V end lost 7 bases, the J end lost 7 bases, and 4 bases lay between the germline ends.

Of note for this clonotype: No conserved phenylalanine or tryptophan is present at the end of the CDR3, so a read error is the likely explanation. The chain carries TRBV25-1 and TRBJ2-5, with 16 bases fitting TRBD2. Germline V gene sequence: CDR1 MGHDK, CDR2 SYGVNS. CDR3 length equals 18 residues. The CDR3 is CASSEKTGTSGGEEAQYI. CDR3 in DNA: TGTGCCAGCAGTGAAAAAACCGGGACTAGCGGGGGGGAAGAGGCCCAGTACATC.

The rearrangement uses TRBV20-1 and TRBJ2-7, with TRBD2 identical over 10 bases. CDR1 and CDR2 from the germline V gene are DFQATT and SNEGSKA (reference sequence). This CDR3 is 14 amino acids long. V lost 6 bases and J lost 5; bases outside the gene matches: 10. For the CDR3, the DNA is TGCAGTGCAGCAGCGGGAGGGCTGGGAGACGAGCAGTACTTC. It is translated as CSAAAGGLGDEQYF.

The table lists this clonotype with many counts. The chain employs TRBV6-1 and TRBJ1-5, with D tentatively TRBD1 (6 bases). V lost 1 base, J lost 7 bases, and 8 bases lay in between. Per germline, CDR1 MNHNS and CDR2 SASEGT. The CDR3 has 13 amino acids. The CDR3 loop reads CASSEGTVQPQHF. The CDR3 coding sequence is TGTGCCAGCAGTGAAGGGACAGTCCAGCCCCAGCATTTT.

The chain employs TRBV30 and TRBJ1-1; D not certain. The germline V gene encodes CDR1 GTSNPN and CDR2 SVGIG (reference sequence). Deletions cut 0 bases from V and 0 bases from J, with 8 bases between. This CDR3 has 14 residues. The CDR3 DNA reads as TGTGCCTGGAGTGTAACGCATATGAACACTGAAGCTTTCTTT. It encodes CAWSVTHMNTEAFF.

This clonotype was observed at least ten times. The V call is TRBV5-1, the J call TRBJ1-2, with D perhaps matching TRBD1 (6 bases). The CDR3 has 15 amino acids. Trimming took off 5 bases at V and 2 bases at J, with 16 bases between the two ends. CDR1 and CDR2 from the germline V gene are SGHRS and YFSETQ. This CDR3 is CASRRDTGTNYGYTF. The DNA for the CDR3 is TGCGCCAGCAGACGCGACACCGGGACAAACTATGGCTACACCTTC.

This clonotype was counted many times. The final CDR3 position lacks the conserved phenylalanine or tryptophan, pointing to a likely read error. The limits of the CDR3 on the DNA are not certain, so only TCRdb's listed CDR3 is given. V usage is TRBV27 and J usage is TRBJ1-6; TRBD1 is the table's D call and was not checked against the DNA. In germline, CDR1 is MNHEY, CDR2 SMNVEV (reference sequence). The CDR3 is 9 residues long, ends included. This chain's CDR3 is CASSSDSRG.

This clonotype was seen repeatedly, ten times or more. The rearrangement uses TRBV4-3 and TRBJ1-4; 7 bases line up with TRBD1. This CDR3 has 15 residues. Looked up from germline, CDR1 is LGHNA and CDR2 is YSLEER. The J segment lost 5 bases and the V segment lost 4 bases, leaving 7 bases of the junction unmatched. CDR3 in amino acids: CASSLGDSLNEKLFF. The CDR3 region has the DNA TGCGCCAGCAGCCTTGGGGACAGTCTAAATGAAAAACTGTTTTTT.

This clonotype appeared many times. A read error may produce the germline difference seen at one junction end. The chain carries TRBV6-5 and TRBJ2-7; D may be TRBD2 (5 bases). Germline V CDR1 and CDR2: MNHEY, SVGAGI. CDR3 length: 14 residues. The CDR3 loop is CASSHSGSSYEQYF. As DNA, the CDR3 is TGTGCCAGCAGTCACTCGGGGAGCTCCTACGAGCAGTACTTC.

This clonotype came up many times. Given a much more abundant clone one base away, this may be a read error. The V gene is TRBV5-6, the J gene TRBJ2-5, with 8 bases identical to TRBD1. Unmatched junction bases numbered 3, after V lost 4 bases and J lost 7 bases. CDR1 is SGHDT and CDR2 is YYEEEE in the germline V gene. This CDR3 comprises 12 residues. CDR3 region: CASSATGATQYF. Written as DNA, the CDR3 is TGTGCCAGCAGCGCGACAGGGGCGACCCAGTACTTC.

The table lists this clonotype with many counts. The CDR3 protein is CASSSETSRDGYTF. The CDR3 nucleotides are TGTGCCAGCAGCTCAGAAACGTCCAGGGACGGCTACACCTTC. The rearrangement links TRBV13 to TRBJ1-2, with a tentative D call TRBD1 (5 bases). The germline V and J ends were trimmed by 4 bases and 8 bases, with 17 bases remaining between them. Germline V gene lookup returns CDR1 PRHDT and CDR2 FYEKMQ (reference sequence). The CDR3 runs to 14 residues.

This clonotype was found a few times. This may arise from a read error, as a much more abundant clone is one base away. The chain is built from TRBV20-1 and TRBJ2-1; 9 bases map to TRBD2. The CDR3 has 15 residues. The J segment lost 9 bases and the V segment lost 0 bases, leaving 9 bases of the junction unmatched. Germline V lookup: CDR1 DFQATT, CDR2 SNEGSKA (reference sequence). CDR3 protein: CSARDLPSGTIEQFF. CDR3 bases: TGCAGTGCTAGAGATCTCCCTAGCGGGACAATTGAGCAGTTCTTC.

On this clonotype: Germline is not matched at one junction end, which may reflect a read error. The gene calls are TRBV28 and TRBJ1-5; TRBD1 agrees at 7 bases. The CDR3 length is 15 residues. Germline V gene data show CDR1 as MDHEN and CDR2 as SYDVKM. CDR3 region: CAGRKTGLGNQPQHF. The DNA for the CDR3 is TGTGCCGGCAGGAAGACAGGGTTAGGCAATCAGCCCCAGCATTTT.

This chain links TRBV18 with TRBJ1-1; 7 bases align to TRBD1. Trimming removed 4 bases from V and 5 bases from J; junction bases left unmatched: 7. This CDR3 has 14 residues. Germline V CDR1 and CDR2: KGHSH, LQKENI. This CDR3 reads CASSLAGGRTEAFF. The CDR3 region has the DNA TGTGCCAGCTCACTCGCAGGGGGTAGGACTGAAGCTTTCTTT.